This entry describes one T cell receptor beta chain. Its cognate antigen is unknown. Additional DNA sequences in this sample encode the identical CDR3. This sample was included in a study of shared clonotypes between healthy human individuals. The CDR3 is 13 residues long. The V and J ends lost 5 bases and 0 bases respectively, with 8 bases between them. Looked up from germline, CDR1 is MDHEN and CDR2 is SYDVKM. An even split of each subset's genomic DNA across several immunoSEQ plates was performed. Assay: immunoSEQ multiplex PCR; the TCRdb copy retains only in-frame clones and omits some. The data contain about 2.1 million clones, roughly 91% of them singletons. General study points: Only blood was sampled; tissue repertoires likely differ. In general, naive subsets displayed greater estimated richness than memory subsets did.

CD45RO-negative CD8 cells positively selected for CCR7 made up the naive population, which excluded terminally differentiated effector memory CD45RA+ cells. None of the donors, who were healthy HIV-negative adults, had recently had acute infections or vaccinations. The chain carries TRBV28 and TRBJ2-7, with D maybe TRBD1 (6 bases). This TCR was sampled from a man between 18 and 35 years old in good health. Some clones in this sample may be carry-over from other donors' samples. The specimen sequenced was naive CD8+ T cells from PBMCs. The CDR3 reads CASSLDSSYEQYF. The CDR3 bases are TGTGCCAGCAGTCTGGACAGCTCCTACGAGCAGTACTTC.